The clone carrying this TCR beta chain was found a few times. Its specificity is unknown. Amplification yielded TCR beta CDR3 regions, with RNA transcripts as the source. The TCR CDR3 first-round RT-PCR relied on the HTBI primer set. TCRdb fed the multiplex PCR reads into MiXCR, producing one record per CDR3 protein. The data show almost 500,000 distinct CDR3 sequences, approximately 23% seen once. The data originate from a study of T cells in Graves' hyperthyroidism and ophthalmopathy. Overall study findings and caveats: Ophthalmopathy was predicted by the model a median of about 6.7 months ahead of onset. The majority of expanded thyroid clonotypes above 0.001 also appeared in blood.

Germline V gene lookup returns CDR1 SGHAT and CDR2 FQNNGV. The CDR3 extends over 14 amino acids. V was shortened by 4 bases and J by 8 bases, with 15 bases between the two germline ends. Patients were excluded because of uncontrolled infection, other autoimmune disease, pregnancy or lactation. This receptor was identified in a woman aged 70-85 years with Graves' ophthalmopathy. The sequenced sample consisted of blood. This chain connects TRBV11-2 to TRBJ2-1; D may be TRBD2 (5 bases). The DNA for the CDR3 is TGTGCCAGCAGCTCTTGGGAGCTCCGCCATGAGCAGTTCTTC. It codes for CASSSWELRHEQFF.